The clone carrying this T cell receptor beta chain turned up a few times. These data come from a study of cytomegalovirus exposure and HLA in healthy donors. About the study: Of all 400 or so donors who were genotyped, 75% to 85% belonged to the Caucasian-associated ancestry cluster.

The PCR contained 60 Vbeta and 13 Jbeta primers. Sequencing was performed with immunoSEQ multiplex PCR; in TCRdb, only in-frame clones are kept and a portion is missing. The sample holds roughly 95,000 clones; 75% to 85% are singletons and the top ten take 3% to 4%. CDR3 size: 14 residues. Trimming shortened V by 4 bases and J by 7 bases, and 14 bases separated the two germline ends. Per germline, CDR1 MNHEY and CDR2 SVGAGI. The sequencing input was PBMCs. This chain joins TRBV6-5 and TRBJ1-5, with D tentatively TRBD1 (5 bases). The TCR sequence derives from a man aged 30 to 45 in good health and CMV-seropositive. DNA for the CDR3: TGTGCCAGCAGTTCAGCAGGGCCCAAACAGCCCCAGCATTTT. This codes for CASSSAGPKQPQHF.